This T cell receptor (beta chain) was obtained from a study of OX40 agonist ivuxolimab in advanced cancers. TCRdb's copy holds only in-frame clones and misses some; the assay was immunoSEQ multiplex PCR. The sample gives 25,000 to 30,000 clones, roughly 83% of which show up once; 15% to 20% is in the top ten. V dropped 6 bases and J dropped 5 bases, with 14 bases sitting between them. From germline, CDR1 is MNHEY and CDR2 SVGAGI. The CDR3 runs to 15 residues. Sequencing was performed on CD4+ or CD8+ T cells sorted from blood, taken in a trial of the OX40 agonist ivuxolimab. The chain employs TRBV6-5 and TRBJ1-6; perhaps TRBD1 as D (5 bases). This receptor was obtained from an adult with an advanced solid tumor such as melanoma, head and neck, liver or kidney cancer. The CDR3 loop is CASRLWGGDNSPLHF. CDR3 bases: TGTGCCAGCAGACTGTGGGGAGGGGATAATTCACCCCTCCACTTT.